The 4 T cell receptor beta chains below all came from one sample that was sequenced in a study of early T cells in non-severe SARS-CoV-2 infection. From the 5' RACE reads, TCRdb called clonotypes with MiXCR, one entry per CDR3 protein. Among approximately 35,000 distinct CDR3 sequences listed, approximately 7.1% were seen once. The sequences come from whole blood, collected at baseline. Every receptor here comes from an adult who was a healthcare worker with PCR-confirmed SARS-CoV-2 infection or an uninfected control (not recorded which).

In this sample, this clonotype turned up many times. The chain employs TRBV18 and TRBJ1-1; D gene ambiguous. The CDR3 length is 15 residues. V lost 1 base, J lost 4 bases, and 13 bases lay in between. Germline V CDR1 and CDR2: KGHSH, LQKENI. The DNA for the CDR3 is TGTGCCAGCTCACCACGAAAGGGAGGTAGCACTGAAGCTTTCTTT. Translation gives CASSPRKGGSTEAFF.

This clonotype was detected only a few times. This chain uses TRBV20-1 with TRBJ2-2; D is unresolved. From germline, CDR1 is DFQATT and CDR2 SNEGSKA (reference sequence). The CDR3 loop spans 17 amino acids. V lost 0 bases and J lost 4, with 18 bases in between. For the CDR3, the DNA is TGCAGTGCTAGAGATTTCCAATCCCCGACGAGCACCGGGGAGCTGTTTTTT. The encoded protein is CSARDFQSPTSTGELFF.

The table lists this clonotype with many counts. V and J are TRBV20-1 and TRBJ2-5; tentative D call: TRBD2 (6 bases). This CDR3 comprises 14 residues. Trimming pared 6 bases from V and 5 bases from J, leaving 19 bases between. Germline assignment: CDR1 DFQATT and CDR2 SNEGSKA (reference sequence). CDR3 in amino acids: CSAKGPGERETQYF. CDR3 in DNA: TGCAGTGCCAAGGGTCCGGGAGAAAGGGAGACCCAGTACTTC.

The CDR3 region has the DNA TGTGCCAGCAGCCAAGGGGACCTCCTGAGAAACACCATATATTTT. Protein: CASSQGDLLRNTIYF. The chain recombines TRBV4-2 with TRBJ1-3, with D possibly TRBD1 on 5 matching bases. Trimming cost V 1 base and J 5 bases, with 12 bases left between them. Germline CDR1 reads LGHNA; CDR2 reads YNFKEQ. The CDR3 has 15 residues.